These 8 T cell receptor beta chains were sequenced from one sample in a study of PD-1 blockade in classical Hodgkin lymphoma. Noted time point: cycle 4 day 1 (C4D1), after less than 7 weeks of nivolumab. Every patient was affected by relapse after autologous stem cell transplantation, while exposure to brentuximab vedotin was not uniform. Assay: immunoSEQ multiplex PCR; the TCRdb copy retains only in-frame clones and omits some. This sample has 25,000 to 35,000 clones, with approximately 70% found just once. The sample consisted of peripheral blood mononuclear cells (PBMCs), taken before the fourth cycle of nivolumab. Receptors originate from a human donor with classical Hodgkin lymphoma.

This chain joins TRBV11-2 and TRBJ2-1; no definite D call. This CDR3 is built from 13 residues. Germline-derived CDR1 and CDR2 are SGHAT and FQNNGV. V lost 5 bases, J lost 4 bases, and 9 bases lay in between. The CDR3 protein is CASSPTTYNEQFF. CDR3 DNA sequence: TGTGCCAGCAGCCCAACAACTTACAATGAGCAGTTCTTC.

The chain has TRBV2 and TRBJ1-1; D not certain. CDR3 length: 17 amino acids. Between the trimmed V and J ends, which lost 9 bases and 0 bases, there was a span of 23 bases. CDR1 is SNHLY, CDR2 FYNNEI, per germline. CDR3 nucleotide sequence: TGTGCCAGACCGGGGAGGGCCGGAAGTTACATGAACACTGAAGCTTTCTTT. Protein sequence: CARPGRAGSYMNTEAFF. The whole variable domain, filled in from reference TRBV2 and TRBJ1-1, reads EPEVTQTPSHQVTQMGQEVILRCVPISNHLYFYWYRQILGQKVEFLVSFYNNEISEKSEIFDDQFSVERPDGSNFTLKIRSTKLEDSAMYFCARPGRAGSYMNTEAFFGQGTRLTVV.

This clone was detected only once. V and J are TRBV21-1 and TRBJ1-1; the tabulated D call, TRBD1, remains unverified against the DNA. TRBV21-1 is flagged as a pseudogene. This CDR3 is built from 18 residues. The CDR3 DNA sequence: TGTGCCAGCAGCAAAGGGCCGACAGGGGCCACATCGGACACTGAAGCTTTCTTT. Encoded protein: CASSKGPTGATSDTEAFF.

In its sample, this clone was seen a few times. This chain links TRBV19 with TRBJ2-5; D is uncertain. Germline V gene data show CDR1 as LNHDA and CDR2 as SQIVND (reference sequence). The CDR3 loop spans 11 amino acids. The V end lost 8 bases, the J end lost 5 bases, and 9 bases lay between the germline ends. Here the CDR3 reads CASSSGETQYF. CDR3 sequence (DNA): TGTGCCAGTTCGAGTGGGGAGACCCAGTACTTC.

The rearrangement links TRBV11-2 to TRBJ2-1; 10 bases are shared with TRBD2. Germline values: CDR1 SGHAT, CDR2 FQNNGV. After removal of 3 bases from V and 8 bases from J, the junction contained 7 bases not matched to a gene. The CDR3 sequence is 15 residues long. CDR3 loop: CASSFRTSGWDEQFF. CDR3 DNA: TGTGCCAGCAGCTTCAGGACTAGCGGTTGGGATGAGCAGTTCTTC. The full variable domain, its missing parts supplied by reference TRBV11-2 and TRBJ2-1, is EAGVAQSPRYKIIEKRQSVAFWCNPISGHATLYWYQQILGQGPKLLIQFQNNGVVDDSQLPKDRFSAERLKGVDSTLKIQPAKLEDSAVYLCASSFRTSGWDEQFFGPGTRLTVL.

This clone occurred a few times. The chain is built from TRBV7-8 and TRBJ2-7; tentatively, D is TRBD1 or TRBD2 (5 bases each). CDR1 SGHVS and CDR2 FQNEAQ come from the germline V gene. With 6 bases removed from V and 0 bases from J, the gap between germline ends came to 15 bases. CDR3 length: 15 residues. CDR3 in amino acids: CASRVGTGSSYEQYF. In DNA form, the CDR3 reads TGTGCCAGCAGGGTCGGGACGGGGAGCTCCTACGAGCAGTACTTC.

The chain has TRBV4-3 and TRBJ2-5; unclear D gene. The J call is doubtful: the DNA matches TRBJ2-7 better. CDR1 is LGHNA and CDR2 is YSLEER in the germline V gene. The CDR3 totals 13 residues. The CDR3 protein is CASSPSPFYEQYF. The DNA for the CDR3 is TGCGCCAGCAGCCCCTCCCCCTTCTACGAGCAGTACTTC.

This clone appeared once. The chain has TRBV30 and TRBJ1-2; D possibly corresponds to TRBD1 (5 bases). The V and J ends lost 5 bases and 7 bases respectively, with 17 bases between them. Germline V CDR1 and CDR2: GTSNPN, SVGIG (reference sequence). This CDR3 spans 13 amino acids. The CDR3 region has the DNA TGTGCCTGGGACCCCCGGGACTCCCCTGGCTACACCTTC. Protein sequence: CAWDPRDSPGYTF.